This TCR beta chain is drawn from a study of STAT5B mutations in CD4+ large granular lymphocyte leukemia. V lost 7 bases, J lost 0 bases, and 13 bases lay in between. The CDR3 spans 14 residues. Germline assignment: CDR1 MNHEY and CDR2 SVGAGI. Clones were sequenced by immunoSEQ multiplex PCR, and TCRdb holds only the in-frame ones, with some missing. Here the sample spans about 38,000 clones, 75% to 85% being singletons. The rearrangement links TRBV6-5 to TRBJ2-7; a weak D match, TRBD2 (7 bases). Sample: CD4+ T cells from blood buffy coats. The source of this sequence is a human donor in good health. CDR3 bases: TGTGCCAGCACCAAGGGGGGGGGCTCCTACGAGCAGTACTTC. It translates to CASTKGGGSYEQYF.